Listed here are 3 T cell receptor beta chains from one sample, sequenced in a study of CD8+ T cells in alopecia areata. Sequencing used cDNA as its template, made by extracting RNA and reverse transcribing it. TCRdb keeps only in-frame clones here, not all; method: immunoSEQ multiplex PCR. The table shows hundreds of thousands of clones, with less than 80% occurring only once. This sample comprised CD4+ T cells sorted from blood, obtained at week 0. All receptors come from a human donor with alopecia areata.

The V and J genes are TRBV30 and TRBJ1-2; no firm D call. This CDR3 is 14 amino acids long. V lost 1 base to trimming and J lost 0 bases, with 9 bases between them. Germline values: CDR1 GTSNPN, CDR2 SVGIG (reference sequence). Here the CDR3 reads CAWSGPKANYGYTF. The CDR3, as DNA: TGTGCCTGGAGTGGGCCGAAAGCTAACTATGGCTACACCTTC.

Regarding this clone: Within the sample, other DNA sequences also encode this same CDR3. V is TRBV30 and J is TRBJ1-1; perhaps TRBD1 as D (5 bases). Germline CDR1 reads GTSNPN; CDR2 reads SVGIG (reference sequence). Between the trimmed V and J ends, which lost 5 bases and 2 bases, there was a span of 9 bases. This CDR3 is 12 amino acids long. The CDR3 sequence: CAWGRDNTEAFF. DNA for the CDR3: TGTGCCTGGGGCAGGGATAACACTGAAGCTTTCTTT.

This chain uses TRBV4-1 with TRBJ1-1; D call uncertain. There are 13 residues in the CDR3. V lost 0 bases to trimming and J lost 13 bases, with 15 bases between them. CDR1 and CDR2 from the germline V gene are MGHRA and YSYEKL. The DNA of the CDR3 is TGCGCCAGCAGCCAAGATGGATTTCAGATCATTTTCTTT. This gives the protein CASSQDGFQIIFF.